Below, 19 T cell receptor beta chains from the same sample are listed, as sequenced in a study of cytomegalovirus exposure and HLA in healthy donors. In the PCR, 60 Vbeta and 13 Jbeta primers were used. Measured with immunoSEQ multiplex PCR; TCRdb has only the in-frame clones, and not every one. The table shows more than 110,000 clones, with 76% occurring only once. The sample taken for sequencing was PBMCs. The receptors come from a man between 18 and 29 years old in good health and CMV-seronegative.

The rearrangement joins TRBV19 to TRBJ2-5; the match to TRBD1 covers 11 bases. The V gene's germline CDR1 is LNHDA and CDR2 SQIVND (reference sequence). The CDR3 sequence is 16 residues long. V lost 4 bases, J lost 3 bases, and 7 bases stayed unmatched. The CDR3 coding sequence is TGTGCCAGTAGTACAATCCCGGGACAGGGGGAAGAGACCCAGTACTTC. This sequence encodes CASSTIPGQGEETQYF.

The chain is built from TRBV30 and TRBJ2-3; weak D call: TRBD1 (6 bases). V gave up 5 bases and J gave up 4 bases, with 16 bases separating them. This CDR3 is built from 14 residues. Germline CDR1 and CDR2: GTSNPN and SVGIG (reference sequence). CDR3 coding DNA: TGTGCCTGGGCTTCAAGGGGGTTGGCAGATACGCAGTATTTT. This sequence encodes CAWASRGLADTQYF.

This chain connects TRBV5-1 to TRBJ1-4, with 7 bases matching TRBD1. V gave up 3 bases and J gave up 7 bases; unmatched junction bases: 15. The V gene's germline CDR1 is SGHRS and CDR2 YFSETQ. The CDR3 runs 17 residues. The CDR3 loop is CASSSIGGLGSGEKLFF. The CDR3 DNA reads TGCGCCAGCAGCTCGATAGGGGGCCTCGGTTCGGGTGAAAAACTGTTTTTT.

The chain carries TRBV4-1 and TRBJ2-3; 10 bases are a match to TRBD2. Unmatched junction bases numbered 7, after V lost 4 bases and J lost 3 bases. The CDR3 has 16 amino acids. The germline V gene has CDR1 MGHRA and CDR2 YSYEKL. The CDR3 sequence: CASSPSPGLATDTQYF. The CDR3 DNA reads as TGCGCCAGCAGCCCCTCCCCGGGACTAGCGACAGATACGCAGTATTTT.

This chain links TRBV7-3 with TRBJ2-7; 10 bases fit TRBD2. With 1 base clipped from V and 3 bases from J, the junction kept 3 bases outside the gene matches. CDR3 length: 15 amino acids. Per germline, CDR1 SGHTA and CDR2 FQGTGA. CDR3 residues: CASSLSTSGNYEQYF. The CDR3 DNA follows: TGTGCCAGCAGCTTAAGTACTAGCGGGAACTACGAGCAGTACTTC.

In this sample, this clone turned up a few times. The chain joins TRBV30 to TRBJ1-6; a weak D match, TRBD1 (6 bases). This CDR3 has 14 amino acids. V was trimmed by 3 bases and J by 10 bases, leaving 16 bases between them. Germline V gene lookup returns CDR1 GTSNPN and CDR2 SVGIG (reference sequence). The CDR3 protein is CAWRVPDRLSPLHF. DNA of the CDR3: TGTGCCTGGAGGGTCCCGGACAGATTATCACCCCTCCACTTT.

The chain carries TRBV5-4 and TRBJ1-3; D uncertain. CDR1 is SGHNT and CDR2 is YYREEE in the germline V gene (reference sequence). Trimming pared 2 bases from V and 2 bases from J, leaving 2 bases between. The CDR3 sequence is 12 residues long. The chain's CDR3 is CASSFAGNTIYF. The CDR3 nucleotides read TGTGCCAGCAGCTTCGCTGGAAACACCATATATTTT.

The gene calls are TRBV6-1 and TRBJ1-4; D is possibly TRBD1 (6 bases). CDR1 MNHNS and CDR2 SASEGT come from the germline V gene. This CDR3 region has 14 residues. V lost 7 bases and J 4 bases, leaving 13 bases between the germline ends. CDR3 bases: TGTGCCAGCACCGAGGGGGGGTATAATGAAAAACTGTTTTTT. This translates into CASTEGGYNEKLFF.

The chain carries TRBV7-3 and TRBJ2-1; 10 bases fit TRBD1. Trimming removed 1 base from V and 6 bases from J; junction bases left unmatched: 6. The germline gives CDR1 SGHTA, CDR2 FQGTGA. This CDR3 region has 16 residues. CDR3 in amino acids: CASSLMTGGAFNEQFF. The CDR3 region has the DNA TGTGCCAGCAGCTTAATGACAGGGGGCGCGTTCAATGAGCAGTTCTTC. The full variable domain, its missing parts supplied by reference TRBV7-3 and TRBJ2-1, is GAGVSQTPSNKVTEKGKYVELRCDPISGHTALYWYRQSLGQGPEFLIYFQGTGAADDSGLPNDRFFAVRPEGSVSTLKIQRTERGDSAVYLCASSLMTGGAFNEQFFGPGTRLTVL.

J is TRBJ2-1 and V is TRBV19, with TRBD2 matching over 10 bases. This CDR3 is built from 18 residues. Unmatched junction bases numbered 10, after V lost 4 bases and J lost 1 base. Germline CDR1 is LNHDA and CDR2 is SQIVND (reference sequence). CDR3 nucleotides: TGTGCCAGTAGTACCCGGACTAGCGGAGGGGTTTCCTACAATGAGCAGTTCTTC. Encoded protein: CASSTRTSGGVSYNEQFF.

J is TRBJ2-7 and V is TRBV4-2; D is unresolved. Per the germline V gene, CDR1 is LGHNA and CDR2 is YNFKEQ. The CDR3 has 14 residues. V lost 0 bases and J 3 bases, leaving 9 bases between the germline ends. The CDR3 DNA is TGTGCCAGCAGCCAAGATCTGATAGACTACGAGCAGTACTTC. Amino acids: CASSQDLIDYEQYF.

CDR3 bases: TGTGCCAGCAGCCCACCGGCCGGGGGTTCGGCTTTCTTT. This gives the protein CASSPPAGGSAFF. V gene TRBV5-6 combines with J gene TRBJ1-1; weak D call: TRBD1 (5 bases). The CDR3 has 13 residues. In germline, CDR1 is SGHDT, CDR2 YYEEEE. Trimming removed 4 bases at V and 11 bases at J, with 18 bases between.

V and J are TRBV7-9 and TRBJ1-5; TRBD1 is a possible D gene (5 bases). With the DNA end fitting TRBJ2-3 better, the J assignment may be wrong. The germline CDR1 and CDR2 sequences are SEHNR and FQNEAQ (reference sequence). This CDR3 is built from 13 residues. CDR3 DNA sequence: TGTGCCAGCAGCTTAGCTATAAGACAGCCCCAGTATTTT. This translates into CASSLAIRQPQYF.

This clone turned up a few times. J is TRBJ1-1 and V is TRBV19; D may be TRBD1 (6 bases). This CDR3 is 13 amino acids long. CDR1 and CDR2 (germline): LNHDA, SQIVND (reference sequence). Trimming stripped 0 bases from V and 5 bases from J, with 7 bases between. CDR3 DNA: TGTGCCAGTAGTATAGATAGGGGGACTGAAGCTTTCTTT. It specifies CASSIDRGTEAFF.

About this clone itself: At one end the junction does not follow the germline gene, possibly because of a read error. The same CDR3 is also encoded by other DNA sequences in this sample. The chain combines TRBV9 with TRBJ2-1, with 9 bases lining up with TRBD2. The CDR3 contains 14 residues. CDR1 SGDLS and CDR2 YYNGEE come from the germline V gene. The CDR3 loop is CASSGLAMNGEQFF. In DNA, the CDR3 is TGTGCTAGCAGCGGACTAGCGATGAACGGTGAGCAGTTCTTC. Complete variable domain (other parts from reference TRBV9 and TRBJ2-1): DSGVTQTPKHLITATGQRVTLRCSPRSGDLSVYWYQQSLDQGLQFLIQYYNGEERAKGNILERFSAQQFPDLHSELNLSSLELGDSALYFCASSGLAMNGEQFFGPGTRLTVL.

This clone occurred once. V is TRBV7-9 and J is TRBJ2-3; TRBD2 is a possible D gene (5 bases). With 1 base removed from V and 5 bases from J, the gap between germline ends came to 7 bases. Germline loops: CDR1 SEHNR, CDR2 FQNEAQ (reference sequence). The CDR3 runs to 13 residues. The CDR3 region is CASSLVREDTQYF. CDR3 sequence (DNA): TGTGCCAGCAGCTTAGTACGGGAAGATACGCAGTATTTT.

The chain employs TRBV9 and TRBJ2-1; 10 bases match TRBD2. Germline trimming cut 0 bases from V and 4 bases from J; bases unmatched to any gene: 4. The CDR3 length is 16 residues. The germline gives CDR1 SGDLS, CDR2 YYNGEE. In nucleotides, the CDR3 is TGTGCCAGCAGCGTAGTATATAGCGGGGGGTACAATGAGCAGTTCTTC. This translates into CASSVVYSGGYNEQFF.

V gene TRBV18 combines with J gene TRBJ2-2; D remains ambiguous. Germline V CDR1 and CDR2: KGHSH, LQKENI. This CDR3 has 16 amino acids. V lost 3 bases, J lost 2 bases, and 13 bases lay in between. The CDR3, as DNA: TGTGCCAGCTCACCTCACGATTCAGGAAACACCGGGGAGCTGTTTTTT. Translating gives CASSPHDSGNTGELFF. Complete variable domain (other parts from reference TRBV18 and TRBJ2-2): NAGVMQNPRHLVRRRGQEARLRCSPMKGHSHVYWYRQLPEEGLKFMVYLQKENIIDESGMPKERFSAEFPKEGPSILRIQQVVRGDSAAYFCASSPHDSGNTGELFFGEGSRLTVL.

The CDR3 nucleotides read TGTGCCAGCAGTTTAAAGCCGTCTGGGGGGGGCTACGAGCAGTACTTC. Its protein is CASSLKPSGGGYEQYF. This chain joins TRBV27 and TRBJ2-7; 7 bases line up with TRBD2. The V and J ends lost 2 bases and 3 bases, in that order; junction bases with no gene match: 10. CDR1 and CDR2 (germline): MNHEY, SMNVEV (reference sequence). There are 16 residues in the CDR3.